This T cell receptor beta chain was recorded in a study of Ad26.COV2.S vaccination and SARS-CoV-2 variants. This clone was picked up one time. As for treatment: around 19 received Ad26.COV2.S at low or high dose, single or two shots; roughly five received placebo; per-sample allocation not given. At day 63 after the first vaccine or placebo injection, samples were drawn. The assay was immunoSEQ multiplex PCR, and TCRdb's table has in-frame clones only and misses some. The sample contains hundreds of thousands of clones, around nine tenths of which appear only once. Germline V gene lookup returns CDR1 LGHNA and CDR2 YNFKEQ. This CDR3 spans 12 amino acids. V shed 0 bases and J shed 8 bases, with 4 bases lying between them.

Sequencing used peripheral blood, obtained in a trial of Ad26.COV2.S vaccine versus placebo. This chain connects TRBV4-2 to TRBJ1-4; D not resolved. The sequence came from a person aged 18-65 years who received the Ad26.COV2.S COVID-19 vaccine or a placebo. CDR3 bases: TGTGCCAGCAGCCAAGAAAGGGAAAAACTGTTTTTT. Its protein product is CASSQEREKLFF.